Shown below are 10 T cell receptor beta chains from a single sample sequenced in a study of beta chain features in type 1 diabetes. Broader study findings: Within each of all four CD4+ subsets, Type 1 diabetes patients had TCRB CDR3s that were moderately but significantly shorter.

Their cognate antigens are unknown. Every isolated RNA sample was fully reverse transcribed, so sequencing captured expressed TCRB transcripts. Libraries were prepared by immunoSEQ multiplex PCR; TCRdb keeps only in-frame clonotypes and omits some of them. The profile shows about 250,000 clones, approximately 10% of them singletons. Sequenced material: naive CD4+ T cells from blood. These receptor sequences come from a young man with type 1 diabetes.

This clone was seen only a few times. The V call is TRBV14, the J call TRBJ2-7; D gene unclear. Germline assignment: CDR1 SGHDN and CDR2 FVKESK. Trimming left V 4 bases short and J 3 bases short, with 13 bases between. This CDR3 spans 14 amino acids. In DNA, the CDR3 is TGTGCCAGCAGCCCTACGGCAGGTTACTACGAGCAGTACTTC. Its translation: CASSPTAGYYEQYF.

The chain is built from TRBV6-5 and TRBJ1-2; a weak D match, TRBD1 (6 bases). Per germline, CDR1 MNHEY and CDR2 SVGAGI. The V and J ends lost 6 bases and 4 bases respectively, with 12 bases between them. The CDR3 length is 13 residues. In nucleotides, the CDR3 is TGTGCCAGCAGATTACCGGACAGCTATGGCTACACCTTC. This codes for CASRLPDSYGYTF.

The chain has TRBV4-3 and TRBJ1-2, with D possibly TRBD1 on 5 matching bases. Germline CDR1 reads LGHNA; CDR2 reads YSLEER. Trimming cost V 0 bases and J 7 bases, with 12 bases left between them. CDR3 length: 14 amino acids. In nucleotides, the CDR3 is TGCGCCAGCAGCCAAGAGTTTGCCCAGGGTGGCTACACCTTC. Amino acid sequence: CASSQEFAQGGYTF.

V gene TRBV19 combines with J gene TRBJ2-7; D remains unclear. The CDR3 contains 14 residues. Per germline, CDR1 LNHDA and CDR2 SQIVND (reference sequence). Trimming pared 6 bases from V and 6 bases from J, leaving 18 bases between. The CDR3 region has the DNA TGTGCCAGTAGCCATGGTGGCAGTAATCGCGAGCAGTACTTC. This encodes CASSHGGSNREQYF.

This clone was observed a few times. The chain is built from TRBV5-1 and TRBJ1-1; D ambiguous. Trimming left V 0 bases short and J 1 base short, with 4 bases between. Germline CDR1 is SGHRS and CDR2 is YFSETQ. The CDR3 covers 13 residues. CDR3 sequence: CASSLAQNTEAFF. CDR3 DNA: TGCGCCAGCAGCTTGGCACAGAACACTGAAGCTTTCTTT. Full variable domain (rest looked up from reference TRBV5-1 and TRBJ1-1): KAGVTQTPRYLIKTRGQQVTLSCSPISGHRSVSWYQQTPGQGLQFLFEYFSETQRNKGNFPGRFSGRQFSNSRSEMNVSTLELGDSALYLCASSLAQNTEAFFGQGTRLTVV.

V and J are TRBV29-1 and TRBJ2-7; D gene uncertain. This CDR3 has 12 amino acids. With 0 bases removed from V and 1 base from J, the gap between germline ends came to 4 bases. CDR1 and CDR2 from the germline V gene are SQVTM and ANQGSEA. The CDR3 loop reads CSVEDGSYEQYF. The CDR3 nucleotides are TGCAGCGTTGAAGACGGTTCCTACGAGCAGTACTTC.

The chain carries TRBV29-1 and TRBJ1-2; a weak D match, TRBD1 (5 bases). CDR1 SQVTM and CDR2 ANQGSEA come from the germline V gene. The CDR3 is 14 amino acids. Trimming removed 4 bases at V and 8 bases at J, with 20 bases between. CDR3 DNA sequence: TGCAGCGTTGCTCAAACAGGTGGGGCGGCGGGCTACACCTTC. This sequence encodes CSVAQTGGAAGYTF.

This clone showed up just once. The chain couples TRBV19 to TRBJ1-1; weak D call: TRBD1 (5 bases). CDR1 is LNHDA and CDR2 is SQIVND in the germline V gene (reference sequence). There are 12 residues in the CDR3. Trimming took off 6 bases at V and 3 bases at J, with 8 bases between the two ends. CDR3 nucleotides: TGTGCCAGTAGCCCCAGGGACACTGAAGCTTTCTTT. This gives the protein CASSPRDTEAFF.

This clone was seen a handful of times. The V call is TRBV9, the J call TRBJ1-1; D possibly corresponds to TRBD1 (6 bases). Trimming removed 4 bases at V and 4 bases at J, with 11 bases between. The CDR3 sequence is 13 residues long. Germline assignment: CDR1 SGDLS and CDR2 YYNGEE. The CDR3 sequence is CASSSGQFTEAFF. In nucleotides, the CDR3 is TGTGCCAGCAGCTCGGGACAATTCACTGAAGCTTTCTTT.

This clone was recorded a few times. The CDR3 loop is CASSAGQPGANVLTF. CDR3 in DNA: TGTGCCAGCAGCGCAGGACAGCCTGGGGCCAACGTCCTGACTTTC. The chain is built from TRBV7-9 and TRBJ2-6, with D perhaps TRBD1 (6 bases). Trimming removed 5 bases at V and 2 bases at J, with 10 bases between. CDR1 and CDR2 from the germline V gene are SEHNR and FQNEAQ (reference sequence). The CDR3 is 15 amino acids.